This T cell receptor beta chain emerged from a study of T cell repertoires in cytomegalovirus infection. TCRdb recomputed calls from the reads with MiXCR, one row per CDR3 protein. The table records 350,000 to 500,000 distinct CDR3 sequences, approximately 31% of them present only once. This clonotype was counted only a few times. Trimming took off 5 bases at V and 9 bases at J, with 11 bases between the two ends. Per the germline V gene, CDR1 is SGHVS and CDR2 is FQNEAQ. The CDR3 length is 11 residues. Sequenced sample: PBMCs. The rearrangement joins TRBV7-8 to TRBJ2-7; D is unresolved. The clonotype comes from a human donor in good health (CMV status not recorded). Some clones in this sample may be carry-over from other donors' samples. Here the CDR3 DNA reads TGTGCCAGCAGCGACGGTTTGGGGCAGTACTTC. It yields the protein CASSDGLGQYF.